The entry below describes one TCR beta chain. At least ten counts were recorded for this clonotype. Its antigen target is currently unknown. No quality values exist for individual bases; no much larger clone is one base distant. The data were taken from a study of regulatory T cells in long-lasting Graves disease (TCRdb year 2021). Regarding the research as a whole: Newly diagnosed Graves' disease patients had taken antithyroid drugs for less than 3 months. Peripheral blood TCR sequencing and RNA sequencing compared persistent Graves' disease patients with newly diagnosed Graves' disease patients. The study was conducted in China and was registered as a clinical trial. A total of some 35 samples underwent TCR sequencing, from around 13 patients with persistent Graves' disease and roughly 20 patients with newly diagnosed Graves' disease. Summary of the overall study and its limitations: The authors acknowledged the small sample size as a limitation that may reduce accuracy. Persistent disease showed preferential use of TRBV28, TRBJ1-2 and TRBJ2-5, whereas newly diagnosed disease favored TRBV20-1 and TRBJ2-1. Only peripheral blood was studied, because thyroid tissue, the primary lesion, was inaccessible. Persistent patients shared more public clonotypes among themselves (more than 2,500) than newly diagnosed patients did (about 970). Sequencing and analysis were limited to the TCR beta chain. Lower TCR Shannon entropy and fewer highly expanded clones were observed in persistent Graves' disease patients than in newly diagnosed patients, which suggested clonal expansion.

The CDR3 goes from the cysteine to the phenylalanine over 18 residues. The only DNA kept is the CDR3, 54 bases in frame from the first base. Germline trimming: 0 bases from V, 2 bases from J; junction bases outside gene matches: 9. For CDR1 and CDR2, the germline V gene lists SGDLS and YYNGEE. This specimen's time point label, interpreted: newly diagnosed GD, antithyroid drugs for less than 3 months. For both TCR sequencing and RNA sequencing, RNA was extracted from PBMCs in TRIzol. The diagnosis of Graves' disease was made according to American Thyroid Association guidelines. The patients came from an endocrinology department in Xi'an, China. From each patient, approximately 10 milliliters of peripheral blood was collected into an EDTA anticoagulant tube. Ficoll Paque Plus density gradient separation was used to isolate PBMCs, and no further T cell sorting was done. An Agilent 2100 Bioanalyzer and agarose gel were used to check RNA quality, and a NanoDrop 2000 was used to measure RNA concentration.

The library was made by multiplex PCR. For sequencing, an Illumina HiSeq 4000 was employed. To build TCR beta libraries, CDR3 regions were amplified by Arm-PCR using iRepertoire HTBI primers. Gel purification was performed on PCR products prior to sequencing. Turning to the authors' computational methods: A total of 62 TRBV and under 15 TRBJ segments were identified across samples and were used for gene usage analysis of CDR3 amino acid clonotypes. COPE and FqMerger were used to merge the filtered high-quality paired reads into contigs. BLAST was used to align contigs to IMGT TRBV, TRBD and TRBJ reference genes, with CDR3 defined following IMGT. Highly expanded clones were defined as clonotypes with a frequency above 0.1%. Shannon entropy served as the measure of repertoire diversity, while the Gini coefficient captured V-J evenness. Public clonotypes were defined as clonotypes shared by more than one individual. The public sequencing data were trimmed at Q25 with fastp and processed into clonotypes with MiXCR by TCRdb, which kept only in-frame beta chains. Entries that share a CDR3 protein sequence are merged under the most common genes and DNA. The V and J calls, along with clone size, are taken from TCRdb and not from the paper's own processing. Here the sample has about 470,000 distinct CDR3 sequences; 15% occur a single time. Clones ranked in the top ten supply approximately 16% of the sample.

In addition, the sample was reused for a study of T cells in Graves' hyperthyroidism and ophthalmopathy. As described in the second report: A patient counted as having stable Graves' hyperthyroidism if no progression to ophthalmopathy occurred over 18 months of follow-up. The hyperthyroidism patients were between 18 and 65 years old and newly diagnosed, with a disease duration of less than 2 months. Any patient with an uncontrolled infection, another autoimmune disease, pregnancy or lactation was excluded. Diagnoses were based on clinical symptoms, serum thyroxine and TRAb, thyroid ultrasound and orbital computed tomography. A first-round RT-PCR of the TCR CDR3 used the HTBI primer set with the Qiagen OneStep RT-PCR kit. Most expanded thyroid clonotypes (frequency above 0.001) were also detected in blood, a finding suggesting that blood repertoires may reflect thyroid immune responses. In cross-validation, a model built on a 13 V-J signature told ophthalmopathy apart from stable hyperthyroidism with 87.88% sensitivity and roughly 81% specificity, and in testing the same model reached 80%/75%. During validation, the model predicted progression to ophthalmopathy a median of about 5.9 months ahead of onset, with 60% to 71% sensitivity and about 75% specificity. TCR V-J signatures able to tell the groups apart were searched for in a discovery cohort of 100 patients, of whom 43 had Graves' ophthalmopathy and roughly 57 had stable Graves' hyperthyroidism. Whether ophthalmopathy could be predicted prospectively was tested in an independent validation cohort made up of 18 to 20 hyperthyroidism patients plus 17 patients who later progressed to ophthalmopathy. The 90 to 100 discovery patients were randomly divided into training and test sets at a 7:3 ratio. The study also compared thyroid tissue and blood T-cell repertoires from five or six Graves' hyperthyroidism patients. After sampling, hyperthyroidism patients received methimazole starting at 30 mg daily, and ophthalmopathy patients received high-dose intravenous methylprednisolone. A second multiplex PCR round built the libraries, followed by size selection and purification. Sequencing of the libraries was done on an Illumina HiSeq2000 using paired-end 100 bp reads. Raw data were processed with SOAPnuke, discarding reads with adapters, uncalled bases, mean Phred below 15, or no exact constant-primer or identifier match. COPE v1.2.5 was used to merge the high-quality paired reads, and each unique nucleotide sequence was defined as a clonotype. Clonotypes were aligned to IMGT TRBV, TRBD and TRBJ reference segments using MiTCR v1.1. The analysis included only V-J combinations with a frequency above 0.0001, which together covered roughly 99% of the repertoires. A TCS score was defined as the ratio between F50 (clonal expansion) and ExV (chaos), using BLOSUM62-based TCRdist between CDR3 peptides within each V-J. Welch's t-statistics and random forest reduced 514 V-J features to about 13, which were used in a naive Bayes classifier (R e1071). Sample size was not statistically predetermined, and investigators were not blinded to group allocation. According to the paper, TCR Vbeta CDR3 sequencing was carried out on about 140 peripheral blood samples, which came from 40 to 45 ophthalmopathy, around 75 hyperthyroidism and roughly 17 progressor patients.

In this chain, TRBV9 is recombined with TRBJ2-1; TRBD2 lines up with 9 middle nucleotides. The specimen comprised peripheral blood mononuclear cells (PBMCs), sampled at new diagnosis, from a patient treated with antithyroid drugs. The clonotype comes from a woman younger than 45 with Graves disease. Donor details come from another sample of the same person, matched by shared clones. At the DNA level, the sequence is TGTGCCAGCAGCGTAGTCCCTAGCGGGAAGACAACCTACAATGAGCAGTTCTTC. This is translated as CASSVVPSGKTTYNEQFF.